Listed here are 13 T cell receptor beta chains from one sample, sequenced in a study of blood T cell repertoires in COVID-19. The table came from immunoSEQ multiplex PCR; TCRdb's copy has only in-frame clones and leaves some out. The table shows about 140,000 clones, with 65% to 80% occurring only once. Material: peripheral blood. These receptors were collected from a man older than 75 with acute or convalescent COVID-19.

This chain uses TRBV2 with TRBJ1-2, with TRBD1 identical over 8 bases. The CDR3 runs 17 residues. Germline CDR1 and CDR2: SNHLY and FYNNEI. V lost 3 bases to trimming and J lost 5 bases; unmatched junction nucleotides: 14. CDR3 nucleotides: TGTGCCAGCAGTGAGGAAGCCCAGGGGGCTGGGGGGTATGGCTACACCTTC. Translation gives CASSEEAQGAGGYGYTF.

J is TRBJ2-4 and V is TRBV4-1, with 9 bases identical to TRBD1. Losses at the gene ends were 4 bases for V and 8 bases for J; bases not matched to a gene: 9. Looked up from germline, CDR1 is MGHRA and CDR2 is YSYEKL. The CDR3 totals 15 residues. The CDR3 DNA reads TGCGCCAGCAGCCGCGGGACAGGGTTATCGGACATTCAGTACTTC. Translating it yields CASSRGTGLSDIQYF.

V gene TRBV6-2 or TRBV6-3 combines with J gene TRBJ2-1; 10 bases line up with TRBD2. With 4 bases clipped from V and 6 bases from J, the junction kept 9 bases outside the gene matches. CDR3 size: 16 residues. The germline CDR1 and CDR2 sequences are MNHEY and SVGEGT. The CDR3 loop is CASSSPWTSGSNEQFF. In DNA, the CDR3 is TGTGCCAGCAGTTCCCCTTGGACTAGCGGAAGCAATGAGCAGTTCTTC.

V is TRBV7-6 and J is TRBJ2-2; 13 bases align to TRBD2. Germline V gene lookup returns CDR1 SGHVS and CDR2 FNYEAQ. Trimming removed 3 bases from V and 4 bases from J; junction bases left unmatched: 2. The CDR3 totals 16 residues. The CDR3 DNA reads TGTGCCAGCAGCTTCACTAGCGGGGGGGGCACCGGGGAGCTGTTTTTT. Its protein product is CASSFTSGGGTGELFF.

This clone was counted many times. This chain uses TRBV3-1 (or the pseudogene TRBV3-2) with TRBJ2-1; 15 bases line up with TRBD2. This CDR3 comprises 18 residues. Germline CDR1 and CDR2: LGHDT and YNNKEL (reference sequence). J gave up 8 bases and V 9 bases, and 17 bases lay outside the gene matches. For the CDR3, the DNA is TGTGCCAGAGTATCCGTCGCCGGAGGGACTAGCGGGGGGTATGAGCAGTTCTTC. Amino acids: CARVSVAGGTSGGYEQFF.

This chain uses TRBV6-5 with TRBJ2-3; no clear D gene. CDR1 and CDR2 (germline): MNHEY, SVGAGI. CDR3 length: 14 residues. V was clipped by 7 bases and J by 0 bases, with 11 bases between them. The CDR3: CASKAEPSTDTQYF. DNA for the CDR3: TGTGCCAGCAAGGCGGAACCTAGCACAGATACGCAGTATTTT.

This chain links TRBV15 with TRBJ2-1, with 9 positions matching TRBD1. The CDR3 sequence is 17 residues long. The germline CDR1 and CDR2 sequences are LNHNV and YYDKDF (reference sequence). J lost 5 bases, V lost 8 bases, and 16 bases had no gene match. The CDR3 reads CATRGMVGGQGHNEQFF. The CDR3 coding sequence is TGTGCCACCCGAGGGATGGTAGGGGGACAGGGACACAATGAGCAGTTCTTC.

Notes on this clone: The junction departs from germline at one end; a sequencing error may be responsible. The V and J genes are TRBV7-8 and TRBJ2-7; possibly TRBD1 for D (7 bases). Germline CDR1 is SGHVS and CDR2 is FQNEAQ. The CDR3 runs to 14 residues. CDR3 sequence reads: CASSRGRTGYEHYF. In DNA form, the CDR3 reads TGTGCCAGCAGCAGGGGGAGGACAGGATACGAGCATTACTTC.

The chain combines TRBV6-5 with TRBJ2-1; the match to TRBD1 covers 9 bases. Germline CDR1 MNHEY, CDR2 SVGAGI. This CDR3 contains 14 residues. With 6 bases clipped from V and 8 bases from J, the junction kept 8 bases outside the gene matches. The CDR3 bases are TGTGCCAGCAGACCGGGACAGGGTCTCGATGAGCAGTTCTTC. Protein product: CASRPGQGLDEQFF.

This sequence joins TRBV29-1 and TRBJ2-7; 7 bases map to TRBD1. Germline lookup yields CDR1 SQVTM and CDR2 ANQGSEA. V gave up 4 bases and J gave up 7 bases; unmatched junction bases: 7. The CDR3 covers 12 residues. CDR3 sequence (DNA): TGCAGCGTTGCGGAGTGGGGACAGGAGCAGTACTTC. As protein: CSVAEWGQEQYF.

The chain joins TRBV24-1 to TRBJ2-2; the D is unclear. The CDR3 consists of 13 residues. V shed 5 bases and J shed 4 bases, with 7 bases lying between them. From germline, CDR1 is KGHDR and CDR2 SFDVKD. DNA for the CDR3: TGTGCCACCAGTGTAACAGCCACCGGGGAGCTGTTTTTT. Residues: CATSVTATGELFF.

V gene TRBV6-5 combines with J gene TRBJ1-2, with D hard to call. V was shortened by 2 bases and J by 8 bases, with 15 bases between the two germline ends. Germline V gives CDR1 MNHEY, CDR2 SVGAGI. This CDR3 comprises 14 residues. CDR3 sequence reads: CASSYEEGGRGYTF. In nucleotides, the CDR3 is TGTGCCAGCAGTTACGAAGAGGGAGGGAGAGGCTACACCTTC.

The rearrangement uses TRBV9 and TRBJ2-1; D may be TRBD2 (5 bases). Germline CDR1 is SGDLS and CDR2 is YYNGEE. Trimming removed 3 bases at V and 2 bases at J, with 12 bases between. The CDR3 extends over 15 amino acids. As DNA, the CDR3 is TGTGCCAGCAGCGCCGGACTCAACCCCTACAATGAGCAGTTCTTC. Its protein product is CASSAGLNPYNEQFF.